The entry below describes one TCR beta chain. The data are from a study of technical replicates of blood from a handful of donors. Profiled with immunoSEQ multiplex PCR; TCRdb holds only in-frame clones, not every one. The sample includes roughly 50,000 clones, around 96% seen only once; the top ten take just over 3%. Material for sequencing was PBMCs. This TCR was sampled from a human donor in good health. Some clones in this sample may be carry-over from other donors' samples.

The CDR3 DNA reads as TGTGCCAGCACTGACCGGGGCGGGGGGCTCTCCTACGAGCAGTACTTC. The encoded protein is CASTDRGGGLSYEQYF. J is TRBJ2-7 and V is TRBV6-1, with TRBD2 matching 8 bases. Germline CDR1 and CDR2: MNHNS and SASEGT. The CDR3 is made up of 16 amino acids. The J segment lost 0 bases and the V segment lost 7 bases, leaving 11 bases of the junction unmatched.